The clone carrying this T cell receptor beta chain was seen once. Its antigen is still unknown. The investigators split CD4+ cells into a CD45RA+ naive subset and a CD45RA-negative memory subset. These data are taken from a study of shared clonotypes between healthy human individuals. Trimming at V came to 0 bases and at J to 7 bases, leaving 4 bases not matched to a gene. Germline assignment: CDR1 LNHDA and CDR2 SQIVND (reference sequence). CDR3 length: 15 residues. Sequencing was performed with immunoSEQ multiplex PCR; in TCRdb, only in-frame clones are kept and a portion is missing. The sample carries more than 1,200,000 clones, approximately 98.5% recorded once. Study conclusions and caveats: Despite large depth, sorted-subset datasets appeared incompletely sequenced.

The receptor's source is a man aged 25 to 45 in good health. Sequencing was done on a sample of naive CD4+ T cells sorted from blood. Subset indicated: CD45RA+ positively selected. The chain couples TRBV19 to TRBJ2-2, with 8 bases that match TRBD1. CDR3 amino acids: CASSIDRGLGGELFF. The DNA of the CDR3 is TGTGCCAGTAGTATAGACAGGGGGCTGGGCGGGGAGCTGTTTTTT.